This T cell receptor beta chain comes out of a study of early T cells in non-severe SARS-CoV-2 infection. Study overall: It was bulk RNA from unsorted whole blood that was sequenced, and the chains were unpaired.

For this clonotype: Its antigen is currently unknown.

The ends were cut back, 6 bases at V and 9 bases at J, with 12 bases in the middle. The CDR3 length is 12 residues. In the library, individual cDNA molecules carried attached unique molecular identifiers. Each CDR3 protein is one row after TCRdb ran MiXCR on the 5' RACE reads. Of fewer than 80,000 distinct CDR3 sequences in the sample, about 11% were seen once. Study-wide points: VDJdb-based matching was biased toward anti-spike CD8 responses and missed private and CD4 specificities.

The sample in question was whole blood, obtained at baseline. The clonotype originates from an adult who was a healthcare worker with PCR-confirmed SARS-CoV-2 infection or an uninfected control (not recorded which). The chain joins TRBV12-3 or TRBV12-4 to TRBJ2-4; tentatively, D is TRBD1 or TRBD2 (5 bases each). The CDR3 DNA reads TGTGCCAGCAGATCGGGACGGCGCATTCAGTACTTC. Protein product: CASRSGRRIQYF.